Sequencing of this TCR beta chain was carried out in a study of T cell responses to AZD1222 COVID-19 vaccine. As regards this clone: What it recognizes is unknown.

The data were produced by immunoSEQ multiplex PCR, yet TCRdb's version contains in-frame clones alone and is incomplete. The sample lists more than 150,000 clones, roughly 94% occurring once. CDR1 SGHRS and CDR2 YFSETQ come from the germline V gene. Trimming pared 1 base from V and 2 bases from J, leaving 12 bases between. The CDR3 contains 15 residues. Study-wide results and caveats: Along spike, vaccine-associated CD4 TCRs were found throughout, with dominance at 160-218 and 743-854. Among spike-specific TCRs, nearly half reportedly target unmutated variant regions.

The clonotype originates from an adult who received the AZD1222 COVID-19 vaccine. The sequenced sample was peripheral blood, obtained 28 days after the second AZD1222 dose. The rearrangement uses TRBV5-1 and TRBJ1-2, with D tentatively TRBD1 (5 bases). The CDR3 DNA sequence: TGCGCCAGCAGCTTGTCGGGACCTGGGAACTATGGCTACACCTTC. Amino acid sequence: CASSLSGPGNYGYTF.